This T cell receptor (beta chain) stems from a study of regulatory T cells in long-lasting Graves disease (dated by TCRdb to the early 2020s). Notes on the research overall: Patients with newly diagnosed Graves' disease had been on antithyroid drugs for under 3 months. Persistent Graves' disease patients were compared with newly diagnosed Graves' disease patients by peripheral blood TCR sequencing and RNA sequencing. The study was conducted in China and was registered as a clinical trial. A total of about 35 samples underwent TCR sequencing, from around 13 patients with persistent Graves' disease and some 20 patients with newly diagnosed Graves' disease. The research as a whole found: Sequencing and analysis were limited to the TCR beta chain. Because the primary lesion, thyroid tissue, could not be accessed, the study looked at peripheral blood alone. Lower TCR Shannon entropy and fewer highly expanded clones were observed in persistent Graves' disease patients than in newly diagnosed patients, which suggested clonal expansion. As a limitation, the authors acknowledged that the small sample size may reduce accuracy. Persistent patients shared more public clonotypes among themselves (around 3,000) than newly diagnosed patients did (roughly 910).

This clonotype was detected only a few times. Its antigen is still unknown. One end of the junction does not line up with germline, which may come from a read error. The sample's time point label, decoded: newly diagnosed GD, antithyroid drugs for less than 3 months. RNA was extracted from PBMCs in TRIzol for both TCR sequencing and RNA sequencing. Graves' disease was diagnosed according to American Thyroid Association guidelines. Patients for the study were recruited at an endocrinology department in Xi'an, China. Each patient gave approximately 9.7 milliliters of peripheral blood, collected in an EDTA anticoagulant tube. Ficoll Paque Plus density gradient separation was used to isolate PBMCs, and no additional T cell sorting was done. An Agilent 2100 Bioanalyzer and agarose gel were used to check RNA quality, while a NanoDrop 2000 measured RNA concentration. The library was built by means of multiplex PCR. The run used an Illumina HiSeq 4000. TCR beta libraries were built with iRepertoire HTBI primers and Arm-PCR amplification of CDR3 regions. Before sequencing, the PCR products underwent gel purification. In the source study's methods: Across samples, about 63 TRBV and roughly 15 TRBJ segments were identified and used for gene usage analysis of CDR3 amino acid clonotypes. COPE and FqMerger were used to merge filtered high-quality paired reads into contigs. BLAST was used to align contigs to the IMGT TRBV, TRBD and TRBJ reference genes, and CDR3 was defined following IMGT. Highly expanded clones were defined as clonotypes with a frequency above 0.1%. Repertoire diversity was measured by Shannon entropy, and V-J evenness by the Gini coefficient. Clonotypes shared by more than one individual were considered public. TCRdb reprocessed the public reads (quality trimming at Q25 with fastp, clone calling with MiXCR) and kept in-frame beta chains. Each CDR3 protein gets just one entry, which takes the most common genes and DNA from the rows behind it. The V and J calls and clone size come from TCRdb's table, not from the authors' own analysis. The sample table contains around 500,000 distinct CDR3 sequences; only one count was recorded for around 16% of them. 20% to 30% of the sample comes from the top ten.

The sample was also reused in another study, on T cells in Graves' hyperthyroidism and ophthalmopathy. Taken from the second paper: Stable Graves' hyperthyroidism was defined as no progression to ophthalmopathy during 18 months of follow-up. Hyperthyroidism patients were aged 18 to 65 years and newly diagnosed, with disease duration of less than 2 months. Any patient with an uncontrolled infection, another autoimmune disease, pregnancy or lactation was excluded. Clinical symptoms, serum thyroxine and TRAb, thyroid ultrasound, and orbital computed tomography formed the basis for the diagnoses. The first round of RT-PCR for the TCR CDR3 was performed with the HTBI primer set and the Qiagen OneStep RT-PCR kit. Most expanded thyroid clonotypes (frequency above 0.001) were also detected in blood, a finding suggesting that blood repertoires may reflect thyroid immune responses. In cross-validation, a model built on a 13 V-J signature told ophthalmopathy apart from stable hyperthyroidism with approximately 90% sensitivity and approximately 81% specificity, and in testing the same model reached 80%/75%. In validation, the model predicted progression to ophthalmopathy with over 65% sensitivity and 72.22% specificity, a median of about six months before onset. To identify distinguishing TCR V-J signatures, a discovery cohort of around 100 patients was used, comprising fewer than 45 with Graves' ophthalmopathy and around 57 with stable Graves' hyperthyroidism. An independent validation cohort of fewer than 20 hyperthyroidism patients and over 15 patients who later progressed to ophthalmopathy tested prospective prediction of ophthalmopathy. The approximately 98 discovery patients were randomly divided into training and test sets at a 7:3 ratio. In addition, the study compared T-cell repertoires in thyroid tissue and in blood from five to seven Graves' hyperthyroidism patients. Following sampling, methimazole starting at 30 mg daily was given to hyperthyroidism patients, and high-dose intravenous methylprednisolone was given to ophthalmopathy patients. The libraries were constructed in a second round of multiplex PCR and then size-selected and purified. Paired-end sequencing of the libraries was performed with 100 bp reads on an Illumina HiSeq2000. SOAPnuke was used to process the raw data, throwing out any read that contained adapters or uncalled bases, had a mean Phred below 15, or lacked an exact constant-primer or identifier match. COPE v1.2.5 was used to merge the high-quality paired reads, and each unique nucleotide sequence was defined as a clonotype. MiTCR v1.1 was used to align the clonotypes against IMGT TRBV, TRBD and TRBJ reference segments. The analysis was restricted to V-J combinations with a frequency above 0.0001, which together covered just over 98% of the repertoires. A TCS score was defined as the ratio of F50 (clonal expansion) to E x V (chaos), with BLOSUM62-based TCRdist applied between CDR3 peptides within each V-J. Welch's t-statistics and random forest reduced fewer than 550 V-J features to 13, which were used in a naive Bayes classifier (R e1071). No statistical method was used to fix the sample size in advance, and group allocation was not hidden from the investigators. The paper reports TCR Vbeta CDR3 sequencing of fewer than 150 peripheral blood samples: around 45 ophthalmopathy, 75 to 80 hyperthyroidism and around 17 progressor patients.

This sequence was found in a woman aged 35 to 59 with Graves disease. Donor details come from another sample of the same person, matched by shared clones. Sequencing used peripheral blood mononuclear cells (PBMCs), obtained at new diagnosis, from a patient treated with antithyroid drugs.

The CDR3 in this case is CGAKQGGLTSEAFF. In nucleotide form, the sequence is TGCGGTGCTAAACAGGGGGGTCTGACTTCTGAAGCTTTCTTT. The rearrangement joined TRBV20-1 to TRBJ1-1; 8 of the junction bases match TRBD1. In the germline V gene (reference sequence), CDR1 corresponds to DFQATT and CDR2 to SNEGSKA. Inclusive of the bounding cysteine and phenylalanine, the CDR3 is 14 residues long. The only DNA kept is the CDR3, 42 bases in frame from the first base.